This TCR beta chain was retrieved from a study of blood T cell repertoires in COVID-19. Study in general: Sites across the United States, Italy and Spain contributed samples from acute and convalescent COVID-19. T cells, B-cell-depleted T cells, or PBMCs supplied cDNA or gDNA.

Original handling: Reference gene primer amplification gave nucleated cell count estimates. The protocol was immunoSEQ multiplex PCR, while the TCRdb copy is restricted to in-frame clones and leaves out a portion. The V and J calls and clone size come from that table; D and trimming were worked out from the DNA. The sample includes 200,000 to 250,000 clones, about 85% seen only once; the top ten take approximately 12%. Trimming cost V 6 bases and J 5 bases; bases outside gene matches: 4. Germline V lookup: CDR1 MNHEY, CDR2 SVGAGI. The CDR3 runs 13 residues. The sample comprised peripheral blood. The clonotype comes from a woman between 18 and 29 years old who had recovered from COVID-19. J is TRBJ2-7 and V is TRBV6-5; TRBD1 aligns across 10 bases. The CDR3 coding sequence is TGTGCCAGCAGCCTCGGACAGGGGGACGAGCAGTACTTC. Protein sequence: CASSLGQGDEQYF.